The 20 T cell receptor beta chains given below trace back to one sample, sequenced in a study of cytomegalovirus exposure and HLA in healthy donors (dated by TCRdb to about 2017). Libraries were constructed by the immunoSEQ multiplex PCR assay. The multiplex PCR relied on a mix of 60 forward primers for TCR Vbeta segments and 13 reverse primers for TCR Jbeta segments. TCRdb provides this immuneACCESS table in a form limited to in-frame rearrangements. Some clones are lacking; in checked studies, under half of them reflect an unresolved V gene, and why the rest are absent is not known. This sample comprises roughly 130,000 clones, 80% of them detected only once. The ten largest clones take up 4% of the sample. The sequenced sample consisted of PBMCs. The receptors come from a woman aged 40 to 50 in good health and CMV-seronegative.

V is TRBV6-1 and J is TRBJ1-2; D is ambiguous. Germline-derived CDR1 and CDR2 are MNHNS and SASEGT. The CDR3 loop spans 14 amino acids. V was shortened by 1 base and J by 6 bases, with 12 bases between the two germline ends. The CDR3 nucleotides read TGTGCCAGCAGTGAAGTCGAGGGTACCGATGGCTACACCTTC. It yields the protein CASSEVEGTDGYTF.

In DNA, the CDR3 is TGTGCCAGCAGCCCGGGGGGGGCGGGAAACACCATATATTTT. This codes for CASSPGGAGNTIYF. This chain links TRBV7-6 with TRBJ1-3; perhaps TRBD1 as D (6 bases). The CDR3 has 14 residues. V was cut by 5 bases and J by 4 bases, with 12 bases left in between. The V gene's germline CDR1 is SGHVS and CDR2 FNYEAQ.

The chain joins TRBV4-2 to TRBJ2-7, with D possibly matching TRBD1 (6 bases). CDR1 is LGHNA, CDR2 YNFKEQ, per germline. CDR3 size: 16 residues. V shed 0 bases and J shed 7 bases, with 19 bases lying between them. CDR3 loop: CASSQEVRGSSGEQYF. The CDR3 DNA reads as TGTGCCAGCAGCCAAGAAGTAAGGGGGTCTTCGGGGGAGCAGTACTTC.

This chain connects TRBV2 to TRBJ2-1; TRBD2 aligns across 9 bases. This CDR3 comprises 15 residues. Trimming cost V 6 bases and J 3 bases; bases outside gene matches: 6. The germline V gene encodes CDR1 SNHLY and CDR2 FYNNEI. The CDR3 bases are TGTGCCAGCAGCGCTGGGACTAGCAGCTACAATGAGCAGTTCTTC. As protein: CASSAGTSSYNEQFF.

A single count supports this clone. The V gene is TRBV6-5, the J gene TRBJ1-1; D is uncertain. The CDR3 runs 13 residues. V was pared by 6 bases and J by 7 bases, with 15 bases between. Looked up from germline, CDR1 is MNHEY and CDR2 is SVGAGI. CDR3 loop: CASSPPGVGEAFF. The CDR3 DNA is TGTGCCAGCAGCCCCCCCGGGGTGGGTGAAGCTTTCTTT.

The gene calls are TRBV19 and TRBJ1-2, with D perhaps TRBD1 (5 bases). The ends were cut back, 6 bases at V and 3 bases at J, with 20 bases in the middle. The CDR3 consists of 16 residues. Germline CDR1 LNHDA, CDR2 SQIVND (reference sequence). CDR3: CASSSVPPGSYYGYTF. The CDR3 DNA sequence: TGTGCCAGTAGCTCCGTTCCCCCAGGGTCTTACTATGGCTACACCTTC.

The chain recombines TRBV27 with TRBJ2-7, with 9 nucleotides matching TRBD2. The CDR3 contains 17 residues. The J segment lost 0 bases and the V segment lost 7 bases, leaving 13 bases of the junction unmatched. Germline V gives CDR1 MNHEY, CDR2 SMNVEV (reference sequence). The CDR3 bases are TGTGCCAGCAAGGAGGGTAGCGGGGGTTTAAGCTCCTACGAGCAGTACTTC. It is translated as CASKEGSGGLSSYEQYF.

The CDR3 sequence: CASSPSGRKSDTQYF. CDR3 DNA sequence: TGTGCCAGCAGCCCTAGCGGGAGGAAATCAGATACGCAGTATTTT. The chain is built from TRBV7-3 and TRBJ2-3, with 11 bases aligning to TRBD2. This CDR3 comprises 15 residues. Per germline, CDR1 SGHTA and CDR2 FQGTGA. V dropped 5 bases and J dropped 4; count of bases not matched to a gene: 5.

V is TRBV20-1 and J is TRBJ1-1; the D is unclear. V was pared by 4 bases and J by 7 bases, with 10 bases between. From germline, CDR1 is DFQATT and CDR2 SNEGSKA (reference sequence). CDR3 size: 11 residues. CDR3 bases: TGCAGTGCTACTCGGAGGAGTGAAGCTTTCTTT. It is translated as CSATRRSEAFF.

This chain joins TRBV19 and TRBJ2-4, with TRBD1 as a possible D gene (5 bases). This CDR3 comprises 16 residues. The germline V gene has CDR1 LNHDA and CDR2 SQIVND (reference sequence). The ends were cut back, 7 bases at V and 6 bases at J, with 22 bases in the middle. CDR3: CASKGRVVGLGNIQYF. The CDR3 region has the DNA TGTGCCAGTAAGGGCAGGGTTGTTGGGTTGGGAAACATTCAGTACTTC.

This chain joins TRBV29-1 and TRBJ2-5; perhaps TRBD2 as D (6 bases). In germline, CDR1 is SQVTM, CDR2 ANQGSEA. The CDR3 covers 11 residues. V was trimmed by 7 bases and J by 6 bases, leaving 12 bases between them. The CDR3 spells CSAWRGKTQYF. CDR3 nucleotides: TGCAGCGCCTGGCGGGGTAAGACCCAGTACTTC.

The chain joins TRBV28 to TRBJ2-2; TRBD2 matches 13 bases. This CDR3 has 15 residues. Germline values: CDR1 MDHEN, CDR2 SYDVKM. With 10 bases clipped from V and 5 bases from J, the junction kept 7 bases outside the gene matches. The CDR3 coding sequence is TGTGCCATCTCCCTACTAGCGGGAGGGACCGGGGAGCTGTTTTTT. The encoded protein is CAISLLAGGTGELFF.

The chain recombines TRBV5-8 with TRBJ1-1, with D perhaps TRBD1 (5 bases). Germline CDR1 reads SGHTS; CDR2 reads YDEGEE. The CDR3 loop spans 14 amino acids. Deletions cut 3 bases from V and 6 bases from J, with 15 bases between. In DNA form, the CDR3 reads TGTGCCAGCAGCTGGCGGGGGGGATCCTCTGAAGCTTTCTTT. This translates into CASSWRGGSSEAFF. The full variable domain, completed using reference TRBV5-8 and TRBJ1-1, is EAGVTQSPTHLIKTRGQQATLRCSPISGHTSVYWYQQALGLGLQFLLWYDEGEERNRGNFPPRFSGRQFPNYSSELNVNALELEDSALYLCASSWRGGSSEAFFGQGTRLTVV.

The chain has TRBV5-6 and TRBJ2-5, with a weak D call TRBD2 (6 bases). This CDR3 spans 17 amino acids. Germline V gene lookup returns CDR1 SGHDT and CDR2 YYEEEE. The V end was cut by 7 bases, the J end by 2 bases, with 24 bases between. The CDR3 DNA is TGTGCCAGCTGGCGTAGGCTTGGAGGGGAAAGACAAGAGACCCAGTACTTC. Amino acids: CASWRRLGGERQETQYF.

The rearrangement joins TRBV19 to TRBJ1-1; 7 positions match TRBD1. The CDR3 length is 15 residues. V dropped 3 bases and J dropped 7; count of bases not matched to a gene: 11. Germline V gene data show CDR1 as LNHDA and CDR2 as SQIVND (reference sequence). CDR3 residues: CASSIGGGAEFEAFF. The DNA of the CDR3 is TGTGCCAGTAGTATTGGAGGGGGCGCGGAATTTGAAGCTTTCTTT.

The J gene is TRBJ2-1, the V gene TRBV7-3, with 11 bases matching TRBD2. The germline gives CDR1 SGHTA, CDR2 FQGTGA. V was clipped by 4 bases and J by 0 bases; unmatched bases: 2. The CDR3 is made up of 16 amino acids. CDR3 coding DNA: TGTGCCAGCAGCTGGGGACTAGCGGTCTCCTACAATGAGCAGTTCTTC. The encoded protein is CASSWGLAVSYNEQFF. The whole variable domain, remainder taken from reference TRBV7-3 and TRBJ2-1, is GAGVSQTPSNKVTEKGKYVELRCDPISGHTALYWYRQSLGQGPEFLIYFQGTGAADDSGLPNDRFFAVRPEGSVSTLKIQRTERGDSAVYLCASSWGLAVSYNEQFFGPGTRLTVL.

This clone was observed a handful of times. The chain links TRBV5-4 to TRBJ1-1, with D perhaps TRBD1 (6 bases). The CDR3 totals 13 residues. Germline values: CDR1 SGHNT, CDR2 YYREEE (reference sequence). The ends were cut back, 4 bases at V and 5 bases at J, with 12 bases in the middle. CDR3 sequence: CASSGGGWTEAFF. DNA of the CDR3: TGTGCCAGCAGCGGCGGGGGCTGGACTGAAGCTTTCTTT.

The chain combines TRBV5-1 with TRBJ2-1; no firm D call. CDR3 length: 14 amino acids. V was shortened by 3 bases and J by 2 bases, with 9 bases between the two germline ends. Germline loops: CDR1 SGHRS, CDR2 YFSETQ. Here the CDR3 DNA reads TGCGCCAGCAGCTCAGATCTAGCCTACAATGAGCAGTTCTTC. Protein product: CASSSDLAYNEQFF.

The V gene is TRBV7-2, the J gene TRBJ2-3, with D perhaps matching TRBD2 (5 bases). CDR3 size: 15 residues. Germline CDR1 and CDR2: SGHTA and FQGNSA. V lost 2 bases and J lost 3, with 12 bases in between. In nucleotides, the CDR3 is TGTGCCAGCAGCTTACAAGCCCTAGCAACAGATACGCAGTATTTT. This encodes CASSLQALATDTQYF.

The V and J genes are TRBV2 and TRBJ1-1; D possibly corresponds to TRBD1 (6 bases). Per germline, CDR1 SNHLY and CDR2 FYNNEI. Trimming stripped 3 bases from V and 1 base from J, with 15 bases between. CDR3 length equals 16 residues. Here the CDR3 DNA reads TGTGCCAGCAGTGACGCTGTTACAGGGCCGAACACTGAAGCTTTCTTT. Its protein product is CASSDAVTGPNTEAFF.